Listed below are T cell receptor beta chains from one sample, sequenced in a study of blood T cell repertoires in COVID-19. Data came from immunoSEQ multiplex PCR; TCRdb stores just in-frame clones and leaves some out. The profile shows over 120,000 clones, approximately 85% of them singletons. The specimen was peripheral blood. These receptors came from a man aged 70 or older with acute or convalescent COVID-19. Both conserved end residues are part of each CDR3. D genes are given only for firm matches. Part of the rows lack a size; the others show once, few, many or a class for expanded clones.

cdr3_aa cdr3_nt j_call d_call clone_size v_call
CAISERRTGVTEQYF TGTGCCATCAGTGAGAGAAGGACAGGGGTCACCGAGCAGTACTTC TRBJ2-7 TRBD1 once TRBV10-3
CASSLGDRRNTEAFF TGTGCCAGCAGCTTAGGGGACAGAAGGAACACTGAAGCTTTCTTT TRBJ1-1 TRBD1 few TRBV7-2
CASSNPGTEAFF TGTGCCAGCAGTAACCCAGGCACTGAAGCTTTCTTT TRBJ1-1 . . TRBV5-4
CALSATLRTGELFF TGTGCCCTCTCGGCCACTTTGAGGACCGGGGAGCTGTTTTTT TRBJ2-2 . once TRBV7-2
CASSEQRADTQYF TGTGCCAGCAGCGAGCAGCGGGCAGATACGCAGTATTTT TRBJ2-3 . . TRBV11-3
CASSLPGNQETQYF TGTGCCAGCAGTTTACCGGGGAACCAAGAGACCCAGTACTTC TRBJ2-5 . . TRBV28
CASSYNTTPLHF TGTGCCAGCAGTTACAATACTACACCCCTCCACTTT TRBJ1-6 . . TRBV6-5
CASSPGASGNTIYF TGCGCCAGCAGCCCAGGGGCGTCTGGAAACACCATATATTTT TRBJ1-3 . . TRBV5-1
CASSQGNADNLYGYTF TGCGCCAGCAGCCAAGGGAACGCCGACAACCTCTATGGCTACACCTTC TRBJ1-2 . . TRBV4-1
CASSVGTGQETQYF TGTGCCAGCAGCGTGGGGACAGGACAAGAGACCCAGTACTTC TRBJ2-5 TRBD1 . TRBV5-8
CACQQGAASQPQHF TGTGCCTGCCAACAGGGGGCGGCTAGTCAGCCCCAGCATTTT TRBJ1-5 TRBD1 few TRBV6-5
CATSPRGLVDGYTF TGTGCCACCAGCCCAAGGGGCCTTGTGGATGGCTACACCTTC TRBJ1-2 . few TRBV15
CASGKDRSSNSPLHF TGTGCCAGCGGAAAGGACAGGTCATCCAATTCACCCCTCCACTTT TRBJ1-6 TRBD1 . TRBV5-4
CSYFGTHEQYF TGCAGCTATTTCGGGACACACGAGCAGTACTTC TRBJ2-7 . . TRBV29-1
CASSLALAGVSYNEQFF TGCGCCAGCAGCTTGGCTCTAGCGGGGGTCTCCTACAATGAGCAGTTCTTC TRBJ2-1 TRBD2 . TRBV5-1
CASRLTGLGGYTF TGTGCCAGCAGATTAACAGGGCTGGGTGGCTACACCTTC TRBJ1-2 . . TRBV12-3/TRBV12-4
CASREGPDLSGNTIYF TGTGCCAGCAGGGAGGGGCCGGACCTCTCTGGAAACACCATATATTTT TRBJ1-3 . once TRBV25-1
CAAAYAGGPYEQYF TGTGCGGCAGCTTACGCGGGAGGGCCCTACGAGCAGTACTTC TRBJ2-7 TRBD2 . TRBV7-9
CASSRPDQGNYGYTF TGCGCCAGCAGCCGCCCTGACCAGGGCAACTATGGCTACACCTTC TRBJ1-2 . . TRBV4-1